This T cell receptor beta chain was captured by sequencing in a study of blood T cells in healthy people across ages. The ends were cut back, 4 bases at V and 1 base at J, with 9 bases in the middle. Germline V CDR1 and CDR2: SGDLS, YYNGEE. The CDR3 consists of 13 residues. The study, taken as a whole, reports: Researchers said unsorted PBMCs prevented a conclusive naive versus antigen-experienced comparison. Donors of long life had a larger count of naive CD4+ cells and greater diversity than aged donors.

A note on this clonotype: Its specificity is not known.

PCR was performed a second time for about 7 to 11 cycles using a sample-barcoded 5' primer and a J-beta primer mix. A tag from a template-switch adaptor with 12 random nucleotides marked each cDNA molecule. Using its own MiXCR run on the 5' RACE reads, TCRdb lists one record per CDR3 protein. The sample has about 1 million distinct CDR3 sequences, 45% seen once; the top ten hold 15% to 20%. Sequencing used blood. This TCR was recovered from a woman aged 55-69 years in good health. The V gene is TRBV9, the J gene TRBJ2-7; no clear D gene. CDR3 bases: TGTGCCAGCAGCCCTCATGGGTCCTACGAGCAGTACTTC. Translating gives CASSPHGSYEQYF.